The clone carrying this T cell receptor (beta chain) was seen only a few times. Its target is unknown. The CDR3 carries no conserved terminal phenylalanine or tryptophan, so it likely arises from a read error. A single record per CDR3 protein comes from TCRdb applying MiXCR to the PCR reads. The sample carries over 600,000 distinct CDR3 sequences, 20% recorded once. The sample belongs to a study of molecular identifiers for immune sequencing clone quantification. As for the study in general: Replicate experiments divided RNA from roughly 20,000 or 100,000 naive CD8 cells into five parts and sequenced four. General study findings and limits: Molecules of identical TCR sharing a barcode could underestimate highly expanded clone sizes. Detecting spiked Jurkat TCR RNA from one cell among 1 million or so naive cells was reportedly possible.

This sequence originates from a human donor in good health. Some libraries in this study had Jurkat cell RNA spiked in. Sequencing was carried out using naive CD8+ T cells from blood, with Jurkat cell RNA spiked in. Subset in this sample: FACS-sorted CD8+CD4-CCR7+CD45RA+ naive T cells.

This chain's CDR3 is CASSLPDTYEQYY. CDR3 nucleotides: TGCGCCAGCAGCTTGCCGGACACCTACGAGCAGTACTAC. The chain carries TRBV5-1 and TRBJ2-7, with D possibly being TRBD1 (5 bases). The CDR3 totals 13 residues. The germline V gene has CDR1 SGHRS and CDR2 YFSETQ. Trimming stripped 1 base from V and 2 bases from J, with 7 bases between.